This T cell receptor beta chain was recorded in a study of CD8 T cells in ankylosing spondylitis. Points from the study as a whole: Reportedly, matched ankylosing spondylitis synovial fluid was significantly enriched for disease-linked clones.

TCRdb reprocessed the 5' RACE reads with MiXCR, giving one entry per CDR3 protein. The data contain under 300,000 distinct CDR3 sequences, under 12% of them singletons. This clonotype was found many times. No antigen is known for it. One end of the junction is discordant with germline, which a read error may explain. Germline V gives CDR1 SGHRS, CDR2 YFSETQ. The CDR3 runs 14 residues. The specimen was blood, either unsorted or a sorted T cell fraction (not recorded which). The genes are TRBV5-1 and TRBJ2-7, with 9 nucleotides matching TRBD1. This clonotype originated in a male donor with ankylosing spondylitis or in good health (not recorded which). DNA for the CDR3: TGTGCCAGCAGCCCCGGACAGGGGTCCTACGAGCAGTACTTC. Protein sequence: CASSPGQGSYEQYF. Using reference TRBV5-1 and TRBJ2-7 for the parts outside the CDR3, the full variable domain is KAGVTQTPRYLIKTRGQQVTLSCSPISGHRSVSWYQQTPGQGLQFLFEYFSETQRNKGNFPGRFSGRQFSNSRSEMNVSTLELGDSALYLCASSPGQGSYEQYFGPGTRLTVT.